This TCR beta chain came from a study of cytomegalovirus exposure and HLA in healthy donors. Study-level findings and limits: The analysis excluded some indistinguishable V segments, including TRBV6-2 and TRBV6-3. There were reportedly fewer N-insertions in an Asian-associated ancestry cluster than the roughly 700-donor mean, in a later analysis.

Concerning this clone itself: What it recognizes is unknown.

The germline CDR1 and CDR2 sequences are SGHTA and FQGTGA. Trimming took 5 bases from V and 7 from J, leaving 20 bases between them. The CDR3 loop spans 15 amino acids. Amplification used 60 Vbeta primers and 13 Jbeta primers. Clones were sequenced by immunoSEQ multiplex PCR, and TCRdb holds only the in-frame ones, with some missing. Of some 100,000 clones listed, 75% were seen once; the top ten hold less than 5%. The sample was PBMCs. The chain couples TRBV7-3 to TRBJ1-2; D is possibly TRBD1 (5 bases). The receptor comes from a woman between 18 and 29 years old in good health and CMV-seropositive. As DNA, the CDR3 is TGTGCCAGCAGCCCCCAGGGCGGGGGTCCCTCTGGCTACACCTTC. Its translation: CASSPQGGGPSGYTF.